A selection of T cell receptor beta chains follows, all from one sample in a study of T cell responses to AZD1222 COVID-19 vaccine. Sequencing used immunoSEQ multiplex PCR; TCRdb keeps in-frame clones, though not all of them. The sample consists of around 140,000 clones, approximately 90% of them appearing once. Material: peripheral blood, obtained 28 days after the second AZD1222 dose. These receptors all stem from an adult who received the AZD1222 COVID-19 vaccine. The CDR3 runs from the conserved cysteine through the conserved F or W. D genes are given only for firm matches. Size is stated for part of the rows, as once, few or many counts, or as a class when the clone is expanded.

TGTGCCAGCAGTTCCCCAACCTCTATAGCCAAAAACATTCAGTACTTC	CASSSPTSIAKNIQYF	-	TRBJ2-4	TRBV28	-
TGTGCCACCAGCAGAGATGGGCGGCAAGAGACCCAGTACTTC	CATSRDGRQETQYF	-	TRBJ2-5	TRBV15	-
TGTGCCAGCAGTGAAAGGGGAGGCAATCAGCCCCAGCATTTT	CASSERGGNQPQHF	-	TRBJ1-5	TRBV2	-
TGTGCCAGCAGTTATTGGGGGGCGAGTGACACTGAAGCTTTCTTT	CASSYWGASDTEAFF	-	TRBJ1-1	TRBV6-5	-
TGTGCCAGTAGTATGATGGGGGCGGATGAGCAGTTCTTC	CASSMMGADEQFF	once	TRBJ2-1	TRBV19	-
TGTGCCAGCCGAAGGGGGGGCAACACTGAAGCTTTCTTT	CASRRGGNTEAFF	-	TRBJ1-1	TRBV6-5	-
TGTGCCAGCAGTTTATCGCCGGGACAGGATAATGGCTACACCTTC	CASSLSPGQDNGYTF	-	TRBJ1-2	TRBV28	TRBD1
TGTGCCAGCAGCCAAGAAAGAGGGACAGATGGTGATGGCTACACCTTC	CASSQERGTDGDGYTF	-	TRBJ1-2	TRBV3-1/TRBV3-2	TRBD1
TGTGCCAGCAGCTTAAAGCTAGTAGCGGGACTGTTCTTC	CASSLKLVAGLFF	-	TRBJ2-1	TRBV7-2	TRBD2
TGCGCCAGCAGCCCCGTATCGGACTATGGCTACACCTTC	CASSPVSDYGYTF	-	TRBJ1-2	TRBV4-1	-
TGTGCCAGTGGCTTTGTGGGGGCCGGCGGGGAGCTGTTTTTT	CASGFVGAGGELFF	-	TRBJ2-2	TRBV19	-
TGTGCCAGCAGCCCAACAGGGGTCAACTATGGCTACACCTTC	CASSPTGVNYGYTF	-	TRBJ1-2	TRBV7-2	TRBD1
TGTGCCAGCAGCCTAGCGGCATACAATGAGCAGTTCTTC	CASSLAAYNEQFF	-	TRBJ2-1	TRBV6-5	TRBD2
TGTGCCAGCAGTCTCCCTGGGCTAGCGGGGGGGACCCAGTACTTC	CASSLPGLAGGTQYF	-	TRBJ2-5	TRBV28	TRBD2
TGTGCCAGCAGCGCGACTAGCGGGAGGCAGAACACCGGGGAGCTGTTTTTT	CASSATSGRQNTGELFF	-	TRBJ2-2	TRBV9	TRBD2
TGTGCCAGCAGTGCGGAAGGGCTTGACACAGATACGCAGTATTTT	CASSAEGLDTDTQYF	-	TRBJ2-3	TRBV2	-
TGTGCCATCAACTCTCCCGGGACTCAAACCTACGAGCAGTACTTC	CAINSPGTQTYEQYF	-	TRBJ2-7	TRBV10-3	-
TGTGCCAGCAGCCTCGTTGGGGGCGCGAACACCGGGGAGCTGTTTTTT	CASSLVGGANTGELFF	once	TRBJ2-2	TRBV3-1/TRBV3-2	-
TGTGCCAGCAGCTTAGAATGGCAGGGGACTGAAGCTTTCTTT	CASSLEWQGTEAFF	-	TRBJ1-1	TRBV7-2	-
TGTGCCAGCAGCCTGCGGACGGCTTATGTGAACACTGAAGCTTTCTTT	CASSLRTAYVNTEAFF	-	TRBJ1-1	TRBV3-1/TRBV3-2	-
TGTGCTAGTGCCACCGACAGCTCCAGGGAGCAGTACTTC	CASATDSSREQYF	once	TRBJ2-7	TRBV12-5	-
TGTGCCAGCAGCTTGCTTCTGGAGCTGTTTTTT	CASSLLLELFF	-	TRBJ2-2	TRBV11-2	-
TGTGCCAGCAGCTTTAGTGAAGGGGGCGAGCAGTACTTC	CASSFSEGGEQYF	once	TRBJ2-7	TRBV7-9	-
TGTGCCAGTAATCGCGGGGGCGGTTTGACTGAAGCTTTCTTT	CASNRGGGLTEAFF	-	TRBJ1-1	TRBV28	-
TGCGCCAGCAGCCAGAATAACTATGGCTACACCTTC	CASSQNNYGYTF	-	TRBJ1-2	TRBV4-3	-
TGTGCCAGTAGTATGAAACTAGCGGGAGCAGGAGAGCAGTTCTTC	CASSMKLAGAGEQFF	-	TRBJ2-1	TRBV19	TRBD2
TGTGCCAGCAGCCACCAGGGTCCAGATACGCAGTATTTT	CASSHQGPDTQYF	-	TRBJ2-3	TRBV5-5	-
TGCAGCGTTGAAATGGGACAAACCGGGAGCAGACTGGGCTACACCTTC	CSVEMGQTGSRLGYTF	few	TRBJ1-2	TRBV29-1	-
TGTGCCAGCAGCGCCCGTGAGAGCCCTAGCACAGATACGCAGTATTTT	CASSARESPSTDTQYF	-	TRBJ2-3	TRBV9	-
TGTGCCAGCAGCCCACGTGGGACTTCTTTTAACTATGGCTACACCTTC	CASSPRGTSFNYGYTF	-	TRBJ1-2	TRBV28	-
TGTGCCAGCAGCCCTGCCCCTGATAACTCCTACGAGCAGTACTTC	CASSPAPDNSYEQYF	-	TRBJ2-7	TRBV7-8	-
TGTGCCAGCAGCCTTACGACAGTGATGAACACTGAAGCTTTCTTT	CASSLTTVMNTEAFF	-	TRBJ1-1	TRBV3-1/TRBV3-2	-
TGTGCCAGCAGCCCTAGTGGCAATCAGCCCCAGCATTTT	CASSPSGNQPQHF	-	TRBJ1-5	TRBV9	-
TGTGCCAGCATCCAGGGGGCAGGGGGCTACACCTTC	CASIQGAGGYTF	-	TRBJ1-2	TRBV7-9	TRBD1
TGTGCCAGCAGCCAGTCATCGGGACAGAACTATGGCTACACCTTC	CASSQSSGQNYGYTF	few	TRBJ1-2	TRBV4-2	TRBD1
TGTGCCAGCAGCACTGCAGGACAGGGTCCCGGGGAGCTGTTTTTT	CASSTAGQGPGELFF	-	TRBJ2-2	TRBV28	TRBD1
TGTGCCAGCAGCTTAGGTGCACTAGCGGGAGGAACAGATACGCAGTATTTT	CASSLGALAGGTDTQYF	-	TRBJ2-3	TRBV7-2	TRBD2
TGCGCCAGCAGTGACAGCCCCAATCAGCCCCAGCATTTT	CASSDSPNQPQHF	-	TRBJ1-5	TRBV4-1	-